This T cell receptor (beta chain) was profiled in a study of T cell responses to AZD1222 COVID-19 vaccine. Profiling relied on immunoSEQ multiplex PCR, and the TCRdb table lists in-frame clones only, not all of them. The sample holds roughly 150,000 clones, approximately 90% seen once. V dropped 6 bases and J dropped 3; count of bases not matched to a gene: 7. Germline-derived CDR1 and CDR2 are SNHLY and FYNNEI. This CDR3 has 14 residues. The chain recombines TRBV2 with TRBJ1-1; TRBD1 matches 7 bases. This material consisted of peripheral blood, taken 28 days after the second AZD1222 dose. The sequence came from an adult who received the AZD1222 COVID-19 vaccine. CDR3 bases: TGTGCCAGCAGCATAACAGGGGCCGACACTGAAGCTTTCTTT. This translates into CASSITGADTEAFF.